The 30 T cell receptor beta chains listed next were all sequenced from one sample in a study of post-analysis software for immune sequencing data. Researchers reported that TCR beta cDNA libraries carried unique molecular identifiers. TCRdb reprocessed the PCR reads via MiXCR and lists one record per CDR3 protein. The sample has 150,000 to 200,000 distinct CDR3 sequences; roughly 34% are singletons. This material consisted of blood, taken after autologous hematopoietic stem cell transplantation. The receptors were sampled from a girl aged 5-17 years with multiple sclerosis.

Of note for this clonotype: One junction end does not reproduce the germline sequence, and a read error may be involved. The V and J genes are TRBV14 and TRBJ1-2, with D uncertain. Germline V gene lookup returns CDR1 SGHDN and CDR2 FVKESK. CDR3 size: 15 residues. CDR3 sequence: CASSSRPVRSTGCTF. CDR3 DNA: TGTGCCAGCAGCTCGCGACCCGTAAGATCGACTGGCTGCACCTTC.

This chain links TRBV29-1 with TRBJ2-3, with TRBD1 matching 7 bases. The CDR3 is made up of 14 amino acids. Trimming took 4 bases from V and 2 from J; bases not matched to a gene: 6. Looked up from germline, CDR1 is SQVTM and CDR2 is ANQGSEA. For the CDR3, the DNA is TGCAGCGTTGTGACAAGGGGGCTCACAGATACGCAGTATTTT. Translated, it gives CSVVTRGLTDTQYF.

The V and J genes are TRBV5-6 and TRBJ2-3; 11 bases map to TRBD2. V trimming: 0 bases; J trimming: 3 bases; junction bases outside the gene matches: 9. The length of the CDR3 is 18 residues. The germline CDR1 and CDR2 sequences are SGHDT and YYEEEE. The CDR3 coding sequence is TGTGCCAGCAGCTTGGAGGGTACTAGCGGGAGAATGACAGATACGCAGTATTTT. It is translated as CASSLEGTSGRMTDTQYF.

This clonotype was recorded many times. The V gene is TRBV29-1, the J gene TRBJ2-1, with TRBD2 as a possible D gene (6 bases). Germline CDR1 reads SQVTM; CDR2 reads ANQGSEA. Trimming shortened V by 3 bases and J by 0 bases, and 21 bases separated the two germline ends. This CDR3 is 18 amino acids long. The chain's CDR3 is CSVEGSMSAGSSYNEQFF. The CDR3 DNA reads TGCAGCGTTGAGGGGTCGATGTCGGCGGGGAGCTCCTACAATGAGCAGTTCTTC.

This chain connects TRBV5-1 to TRBJ1-1, with 9 bases aligning to TRBD1. Germline-derived CDR1 and CDR2 are SGHRS and YFSETQ. V gave up 4 bases and J gave up 5 bases; unmatched junction bases: 3. This CDR3 is built from 13 residues. The CDR3 region is CASSGTGWTEAFF. For the CDR3, the DNA is TGCGCCAGCAGCGGGACAGGGTGGACTGAAGCTTTCTTT.

This clonotype appeared once. The chain uses TRBV7-9 and TRBJ1-4, with TRBD1 matching 8 bases. Trimming took 5 bases from V and 8 from J; bases not matched to a gene: 7. The CDR3 extends over 14 amino acids. Per germline, CDR1 SEHNR and CDR2 FQNEAQ (reference sequence). The CDR3 here is CASSPGQGREKLFF. The CDR3 nucleotides read TGTGCCAGCAGCCCCGGACAGGGAAGGGAAAAACTGTTTTTT.

This clonotype has a single count. V usage is TRBV20-1 and J usage is TRBJ2-5, with no clear D. V lost 4 bases to trimming and J lost 5 bases, with 20 bases between them. The CDR3 length is 15 residues. The germline gives CDR1 DFQATT, CDR2 SNEGSKA (reference sequence). The CDR3 reads CSANFPYLSAETQYF. Written as DNA, the CDR3 is TGCAGTGCTAACTTTCCGTATCTTTCCGCGGAGACCCAGTACTTC.

This clonotype was observed a handful of times. The chain couples TRBV19 to TRBJ1-5; weak D call: TRBD1 (5 bases). The CDR3 loop spans 15 amino acids. V was clipped by 5 bases and J by 6 bases, with 17 bases between them. Germline CDR1 is LNHDA and CDR2 is SQIVND (reference sequence). CDR3 amino acids: CASSLAGWGTQPQHF. In DNA, the CDR3 is TGTGCCAGTAGTTTGGCAGGCTGGGGGACTCAGCCCCAGCATTTT.

This clonotype was seen a few times. In DNA, the CDR3 is TGTGCCAGCAGTTCCGAACCAGATACACGGGAAGAGACCCAGTACTTC. Protein: CASSSEPDTREETQYF. V gene TRBV12-3 or TRBV12-4 combines with J gene TRBJ2-5; D remains unclear. Trimming took 4 bases from V and 3 from J, leaving 18 bases between them. The CDR3 has 16 amino acids.

This clonotype was detected a few times. This rearrangement joins TRBV6-2 or TRBV6-3 to TRBJ1-1; no firm D call. Trimming took 6 bases from V and 0 from J, leaving 8 bases between them. Per germline, CDR1 MNHEY and CDR2 SVGEGT. This CDR3 contains 13 residues. The CDR3 is CASSLSLNTEAFF. CDR3 in DNA: TGTGCCAGCAGCCTTAGCTTGAACACTGAAGCTTTCTTT.

The chain joins TRBV19 to TRBJ2-3; 11 nucleotides match TRBD2. Germline V gives CDR1 LNHDA, CDR2 SQIVND (reference sequence). The length of the CDR3 is 16 residues. V was clipped by 3 bases and J by 4 bases; unmatched bases: 6. The DNA for the CDR3 is TGTGCCAGTAGTATGGTACTAGCGGGAGTTGCAGATACGCAGTATTTT. It specifies CASSMVLAGVADTQYF.

The chain joins TRBV7-8 to TRBJ1-1, with 8 bases that match TRBD1. The ends lost 7 bases at V and 8 bases at J; junction bases unmatched: 12. The CDR3 has 14 amino acids. Per the germline V gene, CDR1 is SGHVS and CDR2 is FQNEAQ. The CDR3 spells CASTWIERQGEAFF. In DNA, the CDR3 is TGTGCCAGCACCTGGATTGAAAGACAGGGGGAAGCTTTCTTT.

The rearrangement links TRBV2 to TRBJ2-3; D remains ambiguous. This CDR3 region has 14 residues. Looked up from germline, CDR1 is SNHLY and CDR2 is FYNNEI. Trimming took 6 bases from V and 0 from J, leaving 10 bases between them. The CDR3 region is CASSDFASTDTQYF. Written as DNA, the CDR3 is TGTGCCAGCAGCGACTTCGCAAGCACAGATACGCAGTATTTT.

This sequence joins TRBV7-9 and TRBJ2-7; D remains ambiguous. V lost 4 bases and J lost 10, with 23 bases in between. CDR3 size: 15 residues. The germline gives CDR1 SEHNR, CDR2 FQNEAQ (reference sequence). CDR3 DNA sequence: TGTGCCAGCAGCTACCAAACTGACCAATCGAGAGCCCAGTACTTC. Protein: CASSYQTDQSRAQYF.

This rearrangement joins TRBV20-1 to TRBJ2-1, with TRBD2 matching 11 bases. The DNA end favors TRBJ2-7, so the J call may be wrong. CDR1 and CDR2 (germline): DFQATT, SNEGSKA (reference sequence). The CDR3 consists of 16 residues. The CDR3 spells CSSGTSGVESYNEQYF. The CDR3 DNA follows: TGCAGCAGCGGGACTAGCGGAGTGGAATCCTACAATGAGCAGTACTTC.

The rearrangement uses TRBV29-1 and TRBJ2-1; TRBD2 aligns across 10 bases. The CDR3 is 16 residues long. The germline CDR1 and CDR2 sequences are SQVTM and ANQGSEA. V shed 3 bases and J 3 bases; nucleotides not matched to a gene: 8. The DNA for the CDR3 is TGCAGCGTTGAGGGCCCAGCGGGAGGGCGCTACAATGAGCAGTTCTTC. This codes for CSVEGPAGGRYNEQFF.

The chain recombines TRBV5-1 with TRBJ2-5; 14 bases are shared with TRBD2. Trimming took 3 bases from V and 5 from J; bases not matched to a gene: 9. This CDR3 contains 17 residues. Germline assignment: CDR1 SGHRS and CDR2 YFSETQ. The CDR3 DNA follows: TGCGCCAGCAGCTCGGGACTAGCGGGAGTTTTTGGGGAGACCCAGTACTTC. This gives the protein CASSSGLAGVFGETQYF.

As regards this clonotype: At one of its ends the junction is not consistent with the germline gene, which may arise from a read error. The rearrangement links TRBV7-2 to TRBJ2-3; TRBD2 matches 7 bases. CDR3 length: 12 amino acids. Germline values: CDR1 SGHTA, CDR2 FQGNSA. CDR3 bases: TGTGCCAGCAGCTTTGGGGGGGATACGCGGTATTTT. It encodes CASSFGGDTRYF.

The chain uses TRBV7-9 and TRBJ2-7; D remains ambiguous. There are 11 residues in the CDR3. V was pared by 5 bases and J by 6 bases, with 8 bases between. CDR1 is SEHNR and CDR2 is FQNEAQ in the germline V gene (reference sequence). The CDR3 region has the DNA TGTGCCAGCAGCCCGCTTGGCGAGCAGTACTTC. The encoded protein is CASSPLGEQYF.

The V call is TRBV7-2, the J call TRBJ1-6, with 10 bases that match TRBD1. V was clipped by 5 bases and J by 10 bases; unmatched bases: 8. The germline V gene encodes CDR1 SGHTA and CDR2 FQGNSA. The CDR3 loop spans 15 amino acids. In nucleotides, the CDR3 is TGTGCCAGCAGCCCTAGACAGGGGGCTGGATCACCCCTCCACTTT. Translated: CASSPRQGAGSPLHF.

The V call is TRBV12-3 or TRBV12-4, the J call TRBJ1-2, with 9 bases lining up with TRBD1. The CDR3 loop spans 14 amino acids. Trimming took 7 bases from V and 4 from J; bases not matched to a gene: 7. CDR3 in amino acids: CASTLTGGSYGYTF. The CDR3 coding sequence is TGTGCCAGCACCCTGACAGGGGGGAGCTATGGCTACACCTTC.

The V gene is TRBV20-1, the J gene TRBJ2-1; D is perhaps TRBD2 (6 bases). Trimming left V 2 bases short and J 4 bases short, with 33 bases between. Per germline, CDR1 DFQATT and CDR2 SNEGSKA (reference sequence). The CDR3 sequence is 21 residues long. CDR3 sequence: CSARTPGKLGGCQAGYNEQFF. The CDR3 DNA sequence: TGCAGTGCTAGAACGCCTGGGAAGCTTGGGGGGTGTCAGGCGGGATACAATGAGCAGTTCTTC.

The chain employs TRBV12-3 or TRBV12-4 and TRBJ1-2, with D unclear. The CDR3 extends over 13 amino acids. Deletions cut 3 bases from V and 8 bases from J, with 13 bases between. Here the CDR3 reads CASSFWEGGGYTF. CDR3 nucleotide sequence: TGTGCCAGCAGTTTTTGGGAGGGAGGCGGCTACACCTTC.

This clonotype was counted a few times. The V call is TRBV10-3, the J call TRBJ1-4; no definite D call. Trimming removed 2 bases at V and 3 bases at J, with 13 bases between. Germline CDR1 reads ENHRY; CDR2 reads SYGVKD. CDR3 length: 16 amino acids. In nucleotides, the CDR3 is TGTGCCATCAGTGAGCAACGACGGGGTGCTAATGAAAAACTGTTTTTT. Protein sequence: CAISEQRRGANEKLFF.

This clonotype was observed a few times. The V gene is TRBV5-1, the J gene TRBJ2-5; TRBD2 aligns across 11 bases. With 4 bases clipped from V and 3 bases from J, the junction kept 5 bases outside the gene matches. This CDR3 comprises 15 residues. Germline CDR1 SGHRS, CDR2 YFSETQ. The CDR3 loop reads CASSRRSGREETQYF. Here the CDR3 DNA reads TGCGCCAGCAGCCGTCGTAGCGGGAGGGAAGAGACCCAGTACTTC.

This clonotype has a handful of counts. This chain links TRBV11-1 with TRBJ2-7, with D perhaps TRBD1 (6 bases). Between the trimmed V and J ends, which lost 0 bases and 1 base, there was a span of 10 bases. CDR3 length: 15 amino acids. Germline CDR1 and CDR2: SGHAT and FQDESV (reference sequence). In DNA, the CDR3 is TGTGCCAGCAGCTTAGCGGACAGCGATTCCTACGAGCAGTACTTC. It translates to CASSLADSDSYEQYF.

This clonotype has only one observation. This chain links TRBV5-5 with TRBJ2-3; D remains unclear. CDR3 size: 14 residues. Germline lookup yields CDR1 SGHKS and CDR2 YYEKEE (reference sequence). The V end was cut by 2 bases, the J end by 6 bases, with 13 bases between. DNA for the CDR3: TGTGCCAGCAGCTTTAACAGAAACACGGATACGCAGTATTTT. Its protein is CASSFNRNTDTQYF.

This clonotype was observed a handful of times. V gene TRBV20-1 combines with J gene TRBJ2-1, with a weak D call TRBD2 (6 bases). Per germline, CDR1 DFQATT and CDR2 SNEGSKA (reference sequence). V was clipped by 6 bases and J by 0 bases, with 12 bases between them. The CDR3 is 14 amino acids. The CDR3 sequence: CSALRTTSYNEQFF. The CDR3 nucleotides are TGCAGTGCCCTACGGACTACCTCCTACAATGAGCAGTTCTTC.

The rearrangement joins TRBV24-1 to TRBJ2-3; D not certain. The length of the CDR3 is 11 residues. V lost 4 bases, J lost 7 bases, and 5 bases lay in between. Germline CDR1 reads KGHDR; CDR2 reads SFDVKD. The CDR3 nucleotides read TGTGCCACCAGTGAGACTCATACGCAGTATTTT. It is translated as CATSETHTQYF.

This clonotype was recorded many times. This chain uses TRBV24-1 with TRBJ1-5; perhaps TRBD1 as D (6 bases). There are 14 residues in the CDR3. V was shortened by 5 bases and J by 1 base, with 8 bases between the two germline ends. Looked up from germline, CDR1 is KGHDR and CDR2 is SFDVKD. The CDR3 DNA follows: TGTGCCACCAGTGCAGGACAGAGCAATCAGCCCCAGCATTTT. Its translation is CATSAGQSNQPQHF.